These T cell receptor beta chains were read from a single sample in a study of PD-L1 blockade in urothelial cancer. The protocol was immunoSEQ multiplex PCR, while the TCRdb copy is restricted to in-frame clones and leaves out a portion. The profile shows 40,000 or so clones, 75% to 90% of them singletons. Source: PBMCs, taken around atezolizumab (anti-PD-L1) treatment. These receptors all come from a man in his fifties or sixties with urothelial cancer. CDR3s include the opening cysteine and the closing phenylalanine or tryptophan. D genes are given only for firm matches. The size field is filled for only some rows; it gives once, few, many or a size class.

j_call: TRBJ1-2; v_call: TRBV5-4; cdr3_length: 13; d_call: NA; clone_size: NA; cdr3_nt: TGTGCCAGCAGCTTAGGCGGCAGCTATGGCTACACCTTC; cdr3_aa: CASSLGGSYGYTF
j_call: TRBJ2-1; v_call: TRBV28; cdr3_length: 18; d_call: TRBD1; clone_size: NA; cdr3_nt: TGTGCCAGCAGAGGCCTTAGCGCCGGGACAGGGGTTTACAATGAGCAGTTCTTC; cdr3_aa: CASRGLSAGTGVYNEQFF
j_call: TRBJ1-2; v_call: TRBV19; cdr3_length: 14; d_call: NA; clone_size: few; cdr3_nt: TGTGCCAGTAGTATAACCGGGTCCAACTATGGCTACACCTTC; cdr3_aa: CASSITGSNYGYTF
j_call: TRBJ1-2; v_call: TRBV4-2; cdr3_length: 16; d_call: NA; clone_size: NA; cdr3_nt: TGTGCCAGCAGACCCGAAGGAGGGCAGACTAACTATGGCTACACCTTC; cdr3_aa: CASRPEGGQTNYGYTF
j_call: TRBJ1-2; v_call: TRBV30; cdr3_length: 10; d_call: TRBD1; clone_size: NA; cdr3_nt: TGTGCCTGCGGACAGGGGGGCTACACCTTC; cdr3_aa: CACGQGGYTF
j_call: TRBJ2-7; v_call: TRBV7-2; cdr3_length: 13; d_call: TRBD1; clone_size: NA; cdr3_nt: TGTGCCACCGAAGACAGGGACAAGGACGAGCAGTACTTC; cdr3_aa: CATEDRDKDEQYF
j_call: TRBJ1-5; v_call: TRBV18; cdr3_length: 14; d_call: NA; clone_size: NA; cdr3_nt: TGTGCCAGCTCACCAGGGGCAGGGGATCAGCCCCAGCATTTT; cdr3_aa: CASSPGAGDQPQHF
j_call: TRBJ1-1; v_call: TRBV18; cdr3_length: 16; d_call: NA; clone_size: once; cdr3_nt: TGTGCCAGCTCCCCCTTACCGCATACAGTGAACACTGAAGCTTTCTTT; cdr3_aa: CASSPLPHTVNTEAFF
j_call: TRBJ1-3; v_call: TRBV18; cdr3_length: 16; d_call: TRBD1; clone_size: NA; cdr3_nt: TGTGCCAGCTCACAGCGCACAGGGGGCTTTGGAAACACCATATATTTT; cdr3_aa: CASSQRTGGFGNTIYF
j_call: TRBJ1-2; v_call: TRBV29-1; cdr3_length: 13; d_call: NA; clone_size: NA; cdr3_nt: TGCAGCGTTGAAGCCGACGGGATTGATGGCTACACCTTC; cdr3_aa: CSVEADGIDGYTF
j_call: TRBJ2-7; v_call: TRBV14; cdr3_length: 12; d_call: NA; clone_size: NA; cdr3_nt: TGTGCCAGCAGCCAAGATCGAGCGACTCAGTACTTC; cdr3_aa: CASSQDRATQYF
j_call: TRBJ2-3; v_call: TRBV29-1; cdr3_length: 15; d_call: TRBD1; clone_size: NA; cdr3_nt: TGCAGCGTTGCGCTTACAGGGGGGATAACAGATACGCAGTATTTT; cdr3_aa: CSVALTGGITDTQYF
j_call: TRBJ2-1; v_call: TRBV18; cdr3_length: 14; d_call: TRBD2; clone_size: NA; cdr3_nt: TGTGCCAGCTCACCATCTAGCGGTTACAATGAGCAGTTCTTC; cdr3_aa: CASSPSSGYNEQFF
j_call: TRBJ2-1; v_call: TRBV5-1; cdr3_length: 18; d_call: TRBD2; clone_size: NA; cdr3_nt: TGCGCCAGCAGCTTGGGGGGAACTAGCGGAAGCTCCTACAATGAGCAGTTCTTC; cdr3_aa: CASSLGGTSGSSYNEQFF
j_call: TRBJ2-3; v_call: TRBV6-5; cdr3_length: 11; d_call: NA; clone_size: NA; cdr3_nt: TGTGCCAGCAGTTATCAGGGTACGCAGTATTTT; cdr3_aa: CASSYQGTQYF
j_call: TRBJ2-7; v_call: TRBV9; cdr3_length: 15; d_call: NA; clone_size: NA; cdr3_nt: TGTGCCAGCAGCGTAGAAGAGACAGGTATTTACGAGCAGTACTTC; cdr3_aa: CASSVEETGIYEQYF
j_call: TRBJ2-3; v_call: TRBV6-1; cdr3_length: 15; d_call: TRBD2; clone_size: NA; cdr3_nt: TGTGCCAGCAGTGCGACTAGCGGCACACTGGATACGCAGTATTTT; cdr3_aa: CASSATSGTLDTQYF
j_call: TRBJ2-2; v_call: TRBV10-2; cdr3_length: 14; d_call: NA; clone_size: NA; cdr3_nt: TGCGCCAGCAAACCGGGACTTAACACCGGGGAGCTGTTTTTT; cdr3_aa: CASKPGLNTGELFF
j_call: TRBJ1-4; v_call: TRBV7-2; cdr3_length: 15; d_call: TRBD1; clone_size: NA; cdr3_nt: TGTGCCAGCAGCTTGACAGGGCCAACTAATGAAAAACTGTTTTTT; cdr3_aa: CASSLTGPTNEKLFF
j_call: TRBJ2-2; v_call: TRBV5-1; cdr3_length: 13; d_call: NA; clone_size: NA; cdr3_nt: TGCGCCAGCAGCTCCCGACAGACCGGGGAGCTGTTTTTT; cdr3_aa: CASSSRQTGELFF
j_call: TRBJ1-5; v_call: TRBV5-6; cdr3_length: 17; d_call: NA; clone_size: NA; cdr3_nt: TGTGCCAGCAGCCCAAGCTCCAGGGTTAGTGGCAATCAGCCCCAGCATTTT; cdr3_aa: CASSPSSRVSGNQPQHF
j_call: TRBJ1-1; v_call: TRBV29-1; cdr3_length: 10; d_call: NA; clone_size: NA; cdr3_nt: TGCAGCGCAGGACAGACCAAAGCTTTCTTT; cdr3_aa: CSAGQTKAFF
j_call: TRBJ1-2; v_call: TRBV6-5; cdr3_length: 14; d_call: NA; clone_size: NA; cdr3_nt: TGTGCCAGCAGTTACTCCGACAGGAACTATGGCTACACCTTC; cdr3_aa: CASSYSDRNYGYTF
j_call: TRBJ2-1; v_call: TRBV6-5; cdr3_length: 13; d_call: NA; clone_size: NA; cdr3_nt: TGTGCCAGCAGCATACCGACGGGGAATGAGCAGTTCTTC; cdr3_aa: CASSIPTGNEQFF
j_call: TRBJ2-7; v_call: TRBV5-1; cdr3_length: 13; d_call: NA; clone_size: NA; cdr3_nt: TGCGCCAGCAGCTCCTCTCGGGCCTACGAGCAGTACTTC; cdr3_aa: CASSSSRAYEQYF
j_call: TRBJ1-4; v_call: TRBV10-3; cdr3_length: 13; d_call: NA; clone_size: NA; cdr3_nt: TGTGCCGCCCGGCAGGGTTCGAATGAAAAACTGTTTTTT; cdr3_aa: CAARQGSNEKLFF
j_call: TRBJ2-2; v_call: TRBV11-3; cdr3_length: 17; d_call: TRBD2; clone_size: NA; cdr3_nt: TGTGCCAGCAGCCCCGGTATTGGGGGGGGACACACCGGGGAGCTGTTTTTT; cdr3_aa: CASSPGIGGGHTGELFF
j_call: TRBJ2-6; v_call: TRBV4-1; cdr3_length: 19; d_call: TRBD1; clone_size: once; cdr3_nt: TGCGCCAGCAGCCAAGCCAGGACAGGGGGCAGCTCTGGGGCCAACGTCCTGACTTTC; cdr3_aa: CASSQARTGGSSGANVLTF
j_call: TRBJ2-7; v_call: TRBV6-1; cdr3_length: 11; d_call: NA; clone_size: few; cdr3_nt: TGTGCCAGCAGTTTTACCTACGAGCAGTACTTC; cdr3_aa: CASSFTYEQYF
j_call: TRBJ1-6; v_call: TRBV9; cdr3_length: 15; d_call: TRBD1; clone_size: once; cdr3_nt: TGTGCCAGCAGCGCCGGGACAGGAGGAAATTCACCCCTCCACTTT; cdr3_aa: CASSAGTGGNSPLHF
j_call: TRBJ2-7; v_call: TRBV27; cdr3_length: 13; d_call: TRBD2; clone_size: NA; cdr3_nt: TGTGCCAGCAGTCCCGGCGGGAGGAACGAGCAGTACTTC; cdr3_aa: CASSPGGRNEQYF
j_call: TRBJ2-6; v_call: TRBV19; cdr3_length: 18; d_call: TRBD1; clone_size: NA; cdr3_nt: TGTGCCAGTAGTACCCAACAGGGGCCAAACTCTGGGGCCAACGTCCTGACTTTC; cdr3_aa: CASSTQQGPNSGANVLTF
j_call: TRBJ1-3; v_call: TRBV5-8; cdr3_length: 17; d_call: NA; clone_size: NA; cdr3_nt: TGTGCCAGCAGCTTCTCCGGGACGGGAGACTTTGGAAACACCATATATTTT; cdr3_aa: CASSFSGTGDFGNTIYF
j_call: TRBJ2-7; v_call: TRBV5-1; cdr3_length: 12; d_call: NA; clone_size: NA; cdr3_nt: TGCGCCAGCAGCTTGAAGGGGGACGAGCAGTACTTC; cdr3_aa: CASSLKGDEQYF
j_call: TRBJ1-6; v_call: TRBV18; cdr3_length: 17; d_call: NA; clone_size: NA; cdr3_nt: TGTGCCAGCTCATCCCTAGGACAGAGCTCCTATAATTCACCCCTCCACTTT; cdr3_aa: CASSSLGQSSYNSPLHF
j_call: TRBJ2-3; v_call: TRBV5-1; cdr3_length: 19; d_call: TRBD2; clone_size: NA; cdr3_nt: TGCGCCAGCAGCTTGATGGTTGGGACTAGCGGGGGGCGCACAGATACGCAGTATTTT; cdr3_aa: CASSLMVGTSGGRTDTQYF
j_call: TRBJ1-2; v_call: TRBV5-3; cdr3_length: 16; d_call: NA; clone_size: NA; cdr3_nt: TGTGCCAGAAGCTCCGACCGACAGGATAGCGACTATGGCTACACCTTC; cdr3_aa: CARSSDRQDSDYGYTF
j_call: TRBJ2-3; v_call: TRBV19; cdr3_length: 14; d_call: TRBD2; clone_size: NA; cdr3_nt: TGTGCCAGTAGTACTGGGACTAGCAGCCATACGCAGTATTTT; cdr3_aa: CASSTGTSSHTQYF
j_call: TRBJ1-5; v_call: TRBV19; cdr3_length: 15; d_call: NA; clone_size: NA; cdr3_nt: TGTGCCAGTAGTATACAGTTACCCAGCAATCAGCCCCAGCATTTT; cdr3_aa: CASSIQLPSNQPQHF
j_call: TRBJ1-2; v_call: TRBV6-1; cdr3_length: 14; d_call: TRBD1; clone_size: NA; cdr3_nt: TGTGCCAGCAGTGAATGGGGAACAGGGGTCGGCTACACCTTC; cdr3_aa: CASSEWGTGVGYTF
j_call: TRBJ2-1; v_call: TRBV4-2; cdr3_length: 15; d_call: TRBD2; clone_size: NA; cdr3_nt: TGTGCCAGCAGCCAAGTGGCTGCGGGAGACAATGAGCAGTTCTTC; cdr3_aa: CASSQVAAGDNEQFF
j_call: TRBJ2-2; v_call: TRBV30; cdr3_length: 10; d_call: NA; clone_size: once; cdr3_nt: TGTGCCGGGAGAAGTGGAGTGCTGTTTTTT; cdr3_aa: CAGRSGVLFF
j_call: TRBJ1-6; v_call: TRBV6-1; cdr3_length: 13; d_call: NA; clone_size: NA; cdr3_nt: TGTGCCAGCAGTGAAGCGTACTCCTCACCCCTCCACTTT; cdr3_aa: CASSEAYSSPLHF
j_call: TRBJ1-1; v_call: TRBV30; cdr3_length: 14; d_call: TRBD1; clone_size: few; cdr3_nt: TGTGCCTGGACAGGGGGGTGGCTGGGTGCTGAAGCTTTCTTT; cdr3_aa: CAWTGGWLGAEAFF
j_call: TRBJ1-5; v_call: TRBV5-1; cdr3_length: 14; d_call: TRBD1; clone_size: NA; cdr3_nt: TGCGCCAGCAGCTCCGGACAGGGCAATCAGCCCCAGCATTTT; cdr3_aa: CASSSGQGNQPQHF
j_call: TRBJ2-1; v_call: TRBV5-1; cdr3_length: 15; d_call: TRBD2; clone_size: NA; cdr3_nt: TGCGCCAGCAGCTTAAGCGGGACTACCTACAATGAGCAGTTCTTC; cdr3_aa: CASSLSGTTYNEQFF
j_call: TRBJ2-1; v_call: TRBV4-2; cdr3_length: 16; d_call: TRBD1; clone_size: once; cdr3_nt: TGTGCCAGCAGCCAAGTTGAGGCAGGGGGAAACAATGAGCAGTTCTTC; cdr3_aa: CASSQVEAGGNNEQFF
j_call: TRBJ2-7; v_call: TRBV30; cdr3_length: 14; d_call: NA; clone_size: NA; cdr3_nt: TGTGCCTGGAGTCTAGGAGGGGCCTCCTACGAGCAGTACTTC; cdr3_aa: CAWSLGGASYEQYF
j_call: TRBJ2-7; v_call: TRBV20-1; cdr3_length: 11; d_call: TRBD1; clone_size: NA; cdr3_nt: TGCAGTGCTGGACAGGGCTACGAGCAGTACTTC; cdr3_aa: CSAGQGYEQYF
j_call: TRBJ2-3; v_call: TRBV7-3; cdr3_length: 16; d_call: NA; clone_size: NA; cdr3_nt: TGTGCCAGCAGCTTAGGTTCCTTAACTAGCACAGATACGCAGTATTTT; cdr3_aa: CASSLGSLTSTDTQYF
j_call: TRBJ1-6; v_call: TRBV27; cdr3_length: 15; d_call: TRBD1; clone_size: NA; cdr3_nt: TGTGCCAGCAGTCCACGACAGGGTTATAATTCACCCCTCCACTTT; cdr3_aa: CASSPRQGYNSPLHF
j_call: TRBJ2-1; v_call: TRBV7-3; cdr3_length: 12; d_call: TRBD1; clone_size: NA; cdr3_nt: TGTGCCAGCAGCTACCCGGGACAGCCACCTCTCTTC; cdr3_aa: CASSYPGQPPLF
j_call: TRBJ2-1; v_call: TRBV5-4; cdr3_length: 14; d_call: NA; clone_size: NA; cdr3_nt: TGTGCCAGCAGCGCGGACAGAAGCGGCAATGAGCAGTTCTTC; cdr3_aa: CASSADRSGNEQFF
j_call: TRBJ1-3; v_call: TRBV30; cdr3_length: 13; d_call: NA; clone_size: NA; cdr3_nt: TGTGCCTGGGGACCAGGGGCCGGAAACACCATATATTTT; cdr3_aa: CAWGPGAGNTIYF